These T cell receptor beta chains were read from a single sample in a study of tumor-infiltrating lymphocytes in primary liver carcinoma. TCRdb ran MiXCR on the multiplex PCR reads and lists one entry per CDR3 protein. The top ten hold roughly a third of the sample, which has some 32,000 distinct CDR3 sequences, 75% to 85% seen once. Sequences were obtained from liver tumor tissue from sampling region 5. These receptor sequences come from a man aged 40-50 years with primary liver carcinoma and hepatitis B virus infection. CDR3s include the opening cysteine and the closing phenylalanine or tryptophan. The D gene is left open where the match is weak. Not every row has a clone size; where given, it reads once, few, many or a size class.

13	TRBV4-1	-	TRBJ1-5	-	TGCGCCAGCAACCACCCTCGCACAGATACGCAGCATTTT	CASNHPRTDTQHF
11	TRBV28	-	TRBJ1-2	-	TGTGCCAGCAGTGACCTGATAAGCTACCCCTTC	CASSDLISYPF
15	TRBV6-6	-	TRBJ2-7	-	TGTGCCAGCAGTCACGATACCTACGGGAGCTACGATCAGTACTTC	CASSHDTYGSYDQYF
14	TRBV7-9	few	TRBJ1-3	-	TGTGCCAGCAGCTCGGAGACTAGTGGAAACACCATATATTTT	CASSSETSGNTIYF
15	TRBV5-5	few	TRBJ2-1	-	TGTGCCAGCAGCCCTGAACATGGTTCCTACAATGAACAGTTCTTC	CASSPEHGSYNEQFF
15	TRBV6-5	-	TRBJ1-5	-	TGTGCCAGTCATCGAGGGGTTTATGGCAATCAGCCCCAGCATTTT	CASHRGVYGNQPQHF
16	TRBV10-2	few	TRBJ2-5	-	TGCGCCAGCACCCTGGGGACCTATACTCACTTGGAGACCCAGTACTTC	CASTLGTYTHLETQYF
16	TRBV11-2	-	TRBJ2-7	-	TGTGCCAGCATGTCCCATTCTTCCGGGTCAGGCTACGAGCAGTACTTC	CASMSHSSGSGYEQYF
15	TRBV11-2	-	TRBJ1-2	TRBD1	TGTGCCAGCAGCTTCTCCGGGGACAGGGCCCATGGCTACGCCTTC	CASSFSGDRAHGYAF
18	TRBV6-1	-	TRBJ1-5	TRBD1	TGTGTCAGTAGTGGCCCAGGGGGGCAGACAGGGGGCGATCAGCCCCAGCATTTT	CVSSGPGGQTGGDQPQHF
14	TRBV6-6	-	TRBJ1-2	-	TGTGCCAGCAGTTACTCGTACAGTGGTTATGGGTACACCTTC	CASSYSYSGYGYTF
12	TRBV10-3	-	TRBJ2-1	-	TGTGCCAACCGGGACGGCAAGAATGAGCAGTTCTTC	CANRDGKNEQFF
12	TRBV11-2	many	TRBJ1-2	-	TGTGCCAACAGCGTCCCACTCTATGGCTACACCTTC	CANSVPLYGYTF
15	TRBV5-1	-	TRBJ2-7	-	TGCGCGAGCAGCTCCGCGTCGGGGGGCGCTTACGAGCAGTACTTC	CASSSASGGAYEQYF
15	TRBV6-5	-	TRBJ2-3	-	TGTGCCAGGAACCCTGGCGGGTCTGTCACAGATACGCAGTATTTT	CARNPGGSVTDTQYF
15	TRBV5-1	many	TRBJ2-3	-	TGCGCCAGCAGCCCCCGGGCAGGTAGCACAGATACGCAGTATTTT	CASSPRAGSTDTQYF
13	TRBV11-2	-	TRBJ2-7	-	TGTGCTAGCAGCGCATCGGTAACCTACAAGCACTACTTC	CASSASVTYKHYF
16	TRBV5-6	-	TRBJ1-5	-	TGTGCCAGCAAAGTGAGGGGAGTTTATAGCAATCAGCCCCAGCATTTT	CASKVRGVYSNQPQHF
16	TRBV11-2	-	TRBJ2-2	-	TGTGCCAACAGCTCATACTCGGGAGCGAACATCGGGGAGCTGTTTTTT	CANSSYSGANIGELFF
14	TRBV7-9	-	TRBJ2-7	TRBD1	TGTGTCAGCAGCTTAGAAGGGGGCGGCTACAAGCAGTACTTC	CVSSLEGGGYKQYF
15	TRBV28	-	TRBJ2-7	TRBD2	TGCGCCAGCAGTTTTGGGGCTAGCGGGATCTACGAGCAGTACTTC	CASSFGASGIYEQYF
15	TRBV11-2	few	TRBJ2-7	-	TGTGCCAGCAGCCCGTCGTGTCTAGCAGGGTACGAGCAGTACTTC	CASSPSCLAGYEQYF
16	TRBV7-2	-	TRBJ2-3	TRBD2	TGTGCCAGCAGCTTAGCCGGGACTAGCGGGACAGATACGCAGTATTTT	CASSLAGTSGTDTQYF
16	TRBV7-9	-	TRBJ2-4	TRBD1	TGTGCCAACAGCGTCGACAGGGTTCCAGCCAAAAACATTCAGTACTTC	CANSVDRVPAKNIQYF
14	TRBV10-3	-	TRBJ1-5	-	TGTGCCATCTGCGAGAATGAGGGCGATCAGCCCCAGCATTTT	CAICENEGDQPQHF
14	TRBV29-1	-	TRBJ2-3	-	TGCAGCGCGGGGCGGGAAACAACCACAGATACGGAGTATTTT	CSAGRETTTDTEYF
13	TRBV29-1	-	TRBJ2-5	-	TGTAGCGGACTCACCCAAGGGATGGGGACCCAGTACTTC	CSGLTQGMGTQYF
16	TRBV12-3/TRBV12-4	-	TRBJ2-5	-	TGTGCCAGCGGACGAACGAGCGTGGCCCCCAGAGAGACCCAGTACTTC	CASGRTSVAPRETQYF
15	TRBV11-3	-	TRBJ2-1	TRBD2	TGTGCCAGCAGTGCCGGGACTAGAGTGATTAATGAGCAGCTCTTC	CASSAGTRVINEQLF
13	TRBV4-2	-	TRBJ2-5	-	TGTGACAGCAGCCAGAGGATCCAAGAGACCCTGTACTTC	CDSSQRIQETLYF
15	TRBV4-3	once	TRBJ2-7	-	TGCACCAGCAACCAAGATCGGGAGACTCCCTACGAGCATTATTTC	CTSNQDRETPYEHYF
15	TRBV11-2	many	TRBJ2-3	-	TGTGCCAGCAGCGTGCTACAGGGTCGGCTAGATACGCAGTATTTT	CASSVLQGRLDTQYF
16	TRBV28	-	TRBJ2-3	TRBD2	TGTGCCAGCAGTTTATTTGGGACTAGCATGGGCGATACGCAGTATTTT	CASSLFGTSMGDTQYF
14	TRBV20-1	-	TRBJ1-5	-	TGCAGTGCTAGAAGGGACCCAAAGAATCAGCCCCAGCATTTT	CSARRDPKNQPQHF
17	TRBV5-1	-	TRBJ2-7	-	TGCGCCAGCAGCTTTGACAATGACCCTGGGGGAGGCTACGGGCAGTACTTT	CASSFDNDPGGGYGQYF
12	TRBV12-3/TRBV12-4	once	TRBJ2-1	-	TGTGCCAGCAGTCAGGGTTCCCATGAGCAGGTCTTC	CASSQGSHEQVF
17	TRBV19	many	TRBJ2-1	TRBD2	TGTGCCAGTAGTACGGTCTTTGGAGCGGGAGTGTACAATGAGCAGTTCTTC	CASSTVFGAGVYNEQFF
12	TRBV7-9	-	TRBJ2-5	-	TGTGCCAGCAACAGGGAGGGCAATACCCAGTACTTC	CASNREGNTQYF
20	TRBV4-1	-	TRBJ2-3	TRBD2	TGCGCCAGCAGCCAACCGGGACTAGCGGGAGGGCCGGAGGGCACAGATACGCGGTATTTT	CASSQPGLAGGPEGTDTRYF
18	TRBV28	-	TRBJ2-5	TRBD2	TGTGCCAGCAGTCGAAAACGACTAGCGGGACACTTACAAGAGACACAGCACTTC	CASSRKRLAGHLQETQHF
15	TRBV4-1	-	TRBJ2-7	-	TGTGCCAGTAGCCAAATCCGGACGGAGCCTAGGGAGCAATACTTC	CASSQIRTEPREQYF
11	TRBV29-1	-	TRBJ1-2	-	TGCAGCATTGTCCAAGGGAATGGCTACACGTTC	CSIVQGNGYTF
13	TRBV29-1	-	TRBJ2-5	-	TGCAGCGTTGAAGGGACACACAAAGAGTCCCAGTACTTC	CSVEGTHKESQYF
14	TRBV28	many	TRBJ1-5	-	TGTGCCAGCAGAAAAGGGGAAGTCAATCAGCCCCAGCATTTT	CASRKGEVNQPQHF